A selection of T cell receptor beta chains follows, all from one sample in a study of cytomegalovirus exposure and HLA in healthy donors. The repertoire was sequenced with immunoSEQ multiplex PCR; TCRdb's copy has only in-frame clones and lacks some. The sample includes about 200,000 clones, over 70% of them seen just once. What was sequenced was PBMCs. These receptors were taken from a man aged 25-45 years in good health and CMV-seronegative. Both conserved end residues are part of each CDR3. The D gene is left open where the match is weak. Where a row states a size, it is once, few, many or the class of an expanded clone; other rows omit it.

clone_size j_call d_call v_call cdr3_length cdr3_aa cdr3_nt
. TRBJ1-4 . TRBV5-6 14 CASSQVRANEKLFF TGTGCCAGCAGCCAGGTACGCGCGAATGAAAAACTGTTTTTT
. TRBJ1-4 . TRBV21-1 15 CASSKVRLPPEKLFF TGTGCCAGCAGCAAAGTAAGACTGCCCCCGGAAAAACTGTTTTTT
. TRBJ1-5 TRBD1 TRBV4-2 15 CASSQPGQGEQPQHF TGTGCCAGCAGCCAACCCGGACAGGGTGAACAGCCCCAGCATTTT
. TRBJ2-7 . TRBV18 14 CASSPLDRDTEQYF TGTGCCAGCTCACCACTAGACCGGGACACCGAGCAGTACTTC
. TRBJ2-3 TRBD2 TRBV11-3 15 CASSPSAGGTDTQYF TGTGCCAGCAGTCCATCTGCGGGGGGCACAGATACGCAGTATTTT
. TRBJ1-6 . TRBV5-1 15 CASSLGGQGRSPLHF TGCGCCAGCAGCTTGGGGGGGCAGGGAAGATCACCCCTCCACTTT
. TRBJ2-1 TRBD1 TRBV30 14 CAWVQGASYNEQFF TGTGCCTGGGTACAGGGGGCCTCCTACAATGAGCAGTTCTTC
. TRBJ2-3 TRBD2 TRBV4-3 16 CASSHGLAVPSDTQYF TGCGCCAGCAGCCACGGACTAGCGGTACCCTCAGATACGCAGTATTTT
once TRBJ2-7 TRBD1 TRBV7-2 14 CASSRGQSGYEQYF TGTGCCAGCAGCCGGGGACAGAGCGGCTACGAGCAGTACTTC
. TRBJ2-5 TRBD1 TRBV10-3 15 CAIKPGQGADETQYF TGTGCCATCAAACCGGGACAGGGGGCCGATGAGACCCAGTACTTC